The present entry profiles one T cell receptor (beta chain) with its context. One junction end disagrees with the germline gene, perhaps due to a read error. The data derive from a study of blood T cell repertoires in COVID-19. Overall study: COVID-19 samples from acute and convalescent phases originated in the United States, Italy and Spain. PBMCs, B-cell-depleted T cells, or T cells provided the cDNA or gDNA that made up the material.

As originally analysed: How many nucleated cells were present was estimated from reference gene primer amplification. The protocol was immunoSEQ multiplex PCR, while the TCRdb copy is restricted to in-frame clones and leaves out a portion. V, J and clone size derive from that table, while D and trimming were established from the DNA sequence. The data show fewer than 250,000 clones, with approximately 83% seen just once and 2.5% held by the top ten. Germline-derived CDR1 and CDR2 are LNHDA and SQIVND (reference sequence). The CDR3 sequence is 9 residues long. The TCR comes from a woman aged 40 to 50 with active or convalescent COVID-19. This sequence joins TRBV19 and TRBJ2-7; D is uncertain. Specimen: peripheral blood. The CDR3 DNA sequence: TGTGCCAGTCACACTATAATAGCATTC. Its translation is CASHTIIAF.